The clone carrying this T cell receptor beta chain was seen once. Its antigen remains unknown. The CDR3 totals 13 residues. V lost 3 bases, J lost 4 bases, and 2 bases stayed unmatched. CDR1 and CDR2 (germline): DFQATT, SNEGSKA (reference sequence). This sample was included in a study of Ad26.COV2.S vaccination and SARS-CoV-2 variants. Study-wide findings and caveats: Following vaccination, spike-specific CD8+ and CD4+ T cell responses reportedly exhibited substantial breadth. Participants given vaccine showed non-spike TCR breadth similar to that of placebo recipients. In TCR breadth and depth analyses, total T cell responses may have been underestimated. Ad26.COV2.S recipients had broader spike-specific TCRs (P = 0.0014).

The assay was immunoSEQ multiplex PCR, and TCRdb's table has in-frame clones only and misses some. The profile shows about 350,000 clones, about 91% of them singletons. The sequence was obtained from a human donor who had recovered from COVID-19. V usage is TRBV20-1 and J usage is TRBJ1-5, with TRBD1 matching over 8 bases. The input for sequencing was peripheral blood, taken after recovery from COVID-19. The CDR3 spells CSASRQGNQPQHF. DNA for the CDR3: TGCAGTGCTAGTCGACAGGGGAATCAGCCCCAGCATTTT.